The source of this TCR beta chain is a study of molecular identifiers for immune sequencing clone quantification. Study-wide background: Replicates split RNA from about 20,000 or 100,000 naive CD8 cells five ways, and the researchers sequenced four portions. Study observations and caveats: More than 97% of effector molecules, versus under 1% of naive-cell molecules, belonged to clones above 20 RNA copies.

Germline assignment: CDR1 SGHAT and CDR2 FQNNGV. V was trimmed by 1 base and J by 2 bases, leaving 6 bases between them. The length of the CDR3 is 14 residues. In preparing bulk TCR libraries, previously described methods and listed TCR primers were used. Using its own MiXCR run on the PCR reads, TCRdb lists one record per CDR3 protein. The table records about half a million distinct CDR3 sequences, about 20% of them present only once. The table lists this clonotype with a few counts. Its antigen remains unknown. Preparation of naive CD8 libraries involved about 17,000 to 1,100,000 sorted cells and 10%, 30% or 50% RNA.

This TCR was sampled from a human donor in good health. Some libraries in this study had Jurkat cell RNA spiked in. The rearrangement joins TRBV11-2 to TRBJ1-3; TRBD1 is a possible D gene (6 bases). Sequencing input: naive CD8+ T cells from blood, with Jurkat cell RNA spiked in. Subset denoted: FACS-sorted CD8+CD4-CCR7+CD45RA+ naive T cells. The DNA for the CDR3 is TGTGCCAGCAGCTTAGCAGGGGCTGGAAACACCATATATTTT. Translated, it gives CASSLAGAGNTIYF. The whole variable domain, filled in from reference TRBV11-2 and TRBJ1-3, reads EAGVAQSPRYKIIEKRQSVAFWCNPISGHATLYWYQQILGQGPKLLIQFQNNGVVDDSQLPKDRFSAERLKGVDSTLKIQPAKLEDSAVYLCASSLAGAGNTIYFGEGSWLTVV.